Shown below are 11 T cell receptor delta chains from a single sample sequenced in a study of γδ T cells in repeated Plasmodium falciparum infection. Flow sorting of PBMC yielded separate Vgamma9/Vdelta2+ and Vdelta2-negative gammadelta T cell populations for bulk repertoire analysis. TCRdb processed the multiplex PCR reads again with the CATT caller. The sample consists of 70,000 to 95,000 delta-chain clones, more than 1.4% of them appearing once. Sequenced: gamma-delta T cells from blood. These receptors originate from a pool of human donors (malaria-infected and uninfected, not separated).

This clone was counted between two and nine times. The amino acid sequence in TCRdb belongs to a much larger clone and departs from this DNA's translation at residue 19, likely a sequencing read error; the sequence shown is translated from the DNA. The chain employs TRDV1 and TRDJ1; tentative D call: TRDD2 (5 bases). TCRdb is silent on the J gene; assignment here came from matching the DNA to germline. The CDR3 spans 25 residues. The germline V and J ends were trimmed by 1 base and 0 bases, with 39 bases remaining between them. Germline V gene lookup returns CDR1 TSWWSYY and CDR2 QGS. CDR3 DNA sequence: TGTGCTCTTGGGGAACCCCGGAAACCCTACCCTTTACTCCGTGCCACCATTAGGGACACCGATAAACTCATCTTT. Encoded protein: CALGEPRKPYPLLRATIRDTDKLIF.

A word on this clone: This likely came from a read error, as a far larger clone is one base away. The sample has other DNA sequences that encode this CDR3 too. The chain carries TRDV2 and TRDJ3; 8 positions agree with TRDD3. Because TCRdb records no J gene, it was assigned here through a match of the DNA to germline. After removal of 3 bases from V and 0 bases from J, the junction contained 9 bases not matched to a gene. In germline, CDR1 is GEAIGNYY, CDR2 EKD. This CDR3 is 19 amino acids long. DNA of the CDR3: TGTGCCTGTGACTCCAGCACTGGGGGGCCCTCCTGGGACACCCGACAGATGTTTTTC. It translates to CACDSSTGGPSWDTRQMFF.

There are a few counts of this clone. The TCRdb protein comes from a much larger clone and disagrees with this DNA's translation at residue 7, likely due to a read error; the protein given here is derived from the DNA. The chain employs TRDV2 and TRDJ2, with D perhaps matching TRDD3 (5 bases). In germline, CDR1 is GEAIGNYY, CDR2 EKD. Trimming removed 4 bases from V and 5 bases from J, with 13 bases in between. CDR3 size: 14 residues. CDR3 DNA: TGTGCCTGTGATCCACTGGAGGATACAGCACAACTCTTCTTT. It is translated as CACDPLEDTAQLFF.

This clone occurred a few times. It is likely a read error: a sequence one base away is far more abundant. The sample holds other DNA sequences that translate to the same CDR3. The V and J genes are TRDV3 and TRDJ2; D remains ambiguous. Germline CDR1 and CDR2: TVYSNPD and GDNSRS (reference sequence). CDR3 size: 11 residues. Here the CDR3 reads CAAPLTAQLFF. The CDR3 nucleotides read TGTGCTGCTCCTTTGACCGCACAACTCTTCTTT.

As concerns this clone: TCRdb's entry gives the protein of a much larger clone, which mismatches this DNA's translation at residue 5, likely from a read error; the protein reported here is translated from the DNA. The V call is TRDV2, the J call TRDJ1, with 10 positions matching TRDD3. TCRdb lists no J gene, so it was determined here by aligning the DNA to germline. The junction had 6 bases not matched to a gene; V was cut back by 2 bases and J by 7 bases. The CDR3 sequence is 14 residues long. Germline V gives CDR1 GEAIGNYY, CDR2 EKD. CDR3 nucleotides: TGTGCCTGTGACAAACTGGGGGATTCGAGTAAACTCATCTTT. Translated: CACDKLGDSSKLIF.

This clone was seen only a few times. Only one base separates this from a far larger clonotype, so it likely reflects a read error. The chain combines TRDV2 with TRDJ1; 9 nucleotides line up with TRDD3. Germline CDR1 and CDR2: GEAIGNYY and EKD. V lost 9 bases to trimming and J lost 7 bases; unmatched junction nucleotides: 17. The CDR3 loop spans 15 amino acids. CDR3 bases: TGTGCCGCGAAAGGGGGATGGGGGATAACTCCTAAACTCATCTTT. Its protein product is CAAKGGWGITPKLIF.

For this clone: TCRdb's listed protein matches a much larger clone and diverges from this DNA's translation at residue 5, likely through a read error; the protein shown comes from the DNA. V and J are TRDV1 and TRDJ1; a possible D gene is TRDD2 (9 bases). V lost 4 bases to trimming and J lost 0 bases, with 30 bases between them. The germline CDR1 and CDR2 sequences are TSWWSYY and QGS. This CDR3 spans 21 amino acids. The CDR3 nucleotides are TGTGCTCTTGGGGGACGGCCCTTCCTACAATACTGGGGGGATTACACCGATAAACTCATCTTT. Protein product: CALGGRPFLQYWGDYTDKLIF.

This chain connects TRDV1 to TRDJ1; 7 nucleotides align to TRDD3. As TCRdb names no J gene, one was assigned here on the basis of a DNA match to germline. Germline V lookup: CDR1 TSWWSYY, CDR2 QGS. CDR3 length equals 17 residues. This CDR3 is CAISGLYWGWYTDKLIF. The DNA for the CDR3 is TGTGCAATCTCCGGCCTGTACTGGGGATGGTACACCGATAAACTCATCTTT.

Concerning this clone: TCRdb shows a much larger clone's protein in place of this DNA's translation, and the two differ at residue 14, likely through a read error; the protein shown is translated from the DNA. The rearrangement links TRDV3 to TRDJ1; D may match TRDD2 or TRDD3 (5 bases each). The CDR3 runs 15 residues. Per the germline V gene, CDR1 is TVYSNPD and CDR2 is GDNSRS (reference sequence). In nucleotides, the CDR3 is TGTGCCTCCTACCGGAACCGGGGAGGCACCGATAAACTCACCTTT. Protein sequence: CASYRNRGGTDKLTF. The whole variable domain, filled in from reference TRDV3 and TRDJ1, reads CDKVTQSSPDQTVASGSEVVLLCTYDTVYSNPDLFWYRIRPDYSFQFVFYGDNSRSEGADFTQGRFSVKHILTQKAFHLVISPVRTEDSATYYCASYRNRGGTDKLTFGKGTRVTVEP.

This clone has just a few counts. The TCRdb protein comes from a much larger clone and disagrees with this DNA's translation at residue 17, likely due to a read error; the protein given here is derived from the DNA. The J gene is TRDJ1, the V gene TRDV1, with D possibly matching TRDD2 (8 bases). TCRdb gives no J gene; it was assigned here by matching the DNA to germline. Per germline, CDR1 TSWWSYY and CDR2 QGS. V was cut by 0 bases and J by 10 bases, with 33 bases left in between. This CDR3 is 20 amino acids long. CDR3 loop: CALGELYFLLKATSGNRLIF. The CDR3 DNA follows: TGTGCTCTTGGGGAACTATACTTCCTACTGAAGGCAACTTCTGGAAATAGACTCATCTTT.

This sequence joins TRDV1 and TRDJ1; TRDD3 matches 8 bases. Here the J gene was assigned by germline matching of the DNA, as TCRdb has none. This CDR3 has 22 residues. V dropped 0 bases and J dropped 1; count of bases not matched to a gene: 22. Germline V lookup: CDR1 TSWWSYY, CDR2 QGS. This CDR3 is CALGELATRWVLGALSTDKLIF. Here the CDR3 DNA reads TGTGCTCTTGGGGAACTCGCTACACGCTGGGTACTGGGGGCTCTCTCCACCGATAAACTCATCTTT.